Following are 18 T cell receptor beta chains from one sample sequenced in a study of cytomegalovirus exposure and HLA in healthy donors. The PCR was carried out with 60 Vbeta primers and 13 Jbeta primers. The assay was immunoSEQ multiplex PCR, and TCRdb's table has in-frame clones only and misses some. The table shows tens of thousands of clones, with 70% to 85% occurring only once. Sequenced sample: PBMCs. The origin of the receptors is a man in his fifties in good health and CMV-seronegative.

This chain uses TRBV6-5 with TRBJ1-3; no firm D call. CDR1 and CDR2 from the germline V gene are MNHEY and SVGAGI. The CDR3 has 9 residues. CDR3 DNA sequence: TGTCCCACGGGAAACACCATATATTTT. Translating it yields CPTGNTIYF.

The chain recombines TRBV25-1 with TRBJ2-7, with 7 bases lining up with TRBD1. Trimming cost V 4 bases and J 3 bases; bases outside gene matches: 9. CDR1 and CDR2 (germline): MGHDK, SYGVNS. This CDR3 spans 15 amino acids. CDR3 sequence: CASSALGTEDYEQYF. CDR3 nucleotide sequence: TGTGCCAGCAGTGCACTTGGGACAGAGGACTACGAGCAGTACTTC.

This rearrangement joins TRBV14 to TRBJ2-3; 9 bases align to TRBD2. V was pared by 4 bases and J by 5 bases, with 4 bases of the junction left unmatched. The CDR3 has 14 residues. CDR1 SGHDN and CDR2 FVKESK come from the germline V gene. The CDR3 DNA reads TGTGCCAGCAGCCGGCGAGCGGGAGGAGATACGCAGTATTTT. Translating it yields CASSRRAGGDTQYF.

The chain combines TRBV15 with TRBJ1-2; the D is unclear. CDR3 length: 15 residues. Per germline, CDR1 LNHNV and CDR2 YYDKDF (reference sequence). V was trimmed by 0 bases and J by 6 bases, leaving 14 bases between them. In DNA form, the CDR3 reads TGTGCCACCAGCAGAGATCTCGGCCAGACTAATGGCTACACCTTC. Amino acid sequence: CATSRDLGQTNGYTF.

V and J are TRBV7-2 and TRBJ1-2, with D tentatively TRBD1 (5 bases). This CDR3 contains 15 residues. V lost 5 bases to trimming and J lost 8 bases, with 21 bases between them. Germline V lookup: CDR1 SGHTA, CDR2 FQGNSA. The CDR3 spells CASSAVAYGGDGYTF. DNA of the CDR3: TGTGCCAGCAGCGCTGTGGCCTACGGGGGGGACGGCTACACCTTC.

V gene TRBV18 combines with J gene TRBJ2-4, with D possibly TRBD1 on 8 matching bases. CDR1 and CDR2 (germline): KGHSH, LQKENI. This CDR3 has 14 amino acids. V lost 2 bases and J 9 bases, leaving 14 bases between the germline ends. The CDR3 sequence is CASSPGQGGGIQYF. CDR3 in DNA: TGTGCCAGCTCACCAGGACAGGGCGGGGGCATTCAGTACTTC.

The chain uses TRBV5-1 and TRBJ1-4, with 8 nucleotides matching TRBD1. Germline CDR1 is SGHRS and CDR2 is YFSETQ. V dropped 3 bases and J dropped 2; count of bases not matched to a gene: 6. This CDR3 is 16 amino acids long. This CDR3 reads CASSYTGGITNEKLFF. The CDR3 DNA reads as TGCGCCAGCAGCTATACAGGGGGTATCACTAATGAAAAACTGTTTTTT.

J is TRBJ1-4 and V is TRBV6-5; 10 bases are a match to TRBD1. The CDR3 loop spans 15 amino acids. CDR1 is MNHEY and CDR2 is SVGAGI in the germline V gene. Unmatched junction bases numbered 5, after V lost 2 bases and J lost 8 bases. CDR3 in DNA: TGTGCCAGCAGTTACACGACAGGGGGCCGCGAAAAACTGTTTTTT. Protein: CASSYTTGGREKLFF.

This clone was counted a single time. This chain links TRBV19 with TRBJ2-7; 12 bases are a match to TRBD1. Germline CDR1 and CDR2: LNHDA and SQIVND (reference sequence). The CDR3 covers 15 residues. V shed 4 bases and J 8 bases; nucleotides not matched to a gene: 9. The CDR3 loop reads CASSTAGTGGKKQYF. The CDR3 region has the DNA TGTGCCAGTAGTACTGCCGGGACAGGGGGCAAGAAGCAGTACTTC.

The V and J genes are TRBV7-9 and TRBJ2-5; 12 bases agree with TRBD2. Per germline, CDR1 SEHNR and CDR2 FQNEAQ (reference sequence). The ends lost 3 bases at V and 5 bases at J; junction bases unmatched: 7. This CDR3 comprises 16 residues. Here the CDR3 DNA reads TGTGCCAGCAGCTTTCTAGCGGGAGGGCAGGGGGAGACCCAGTACTTC. Translated, it gives CASSFLAGGQGETQYF.

The chain is built from TRBV5-1 and TRBJ2-6, with a weak D call TRBD2 (6 bases). Per the germline V gene, CDR1 is SGHRS and CDR2 is YFSETQ. Trimming removed 0 bases at V and 2 bases at J, with 9 bases between. The CDR3 has 16 residues. The CDR3 loop reads CASSLDGGTGANVLTF. The CDR3 DNA sequence: TGCGCCAGCAGCTTGGACGGGGGAACTGGGGCCAACGTCCTGACTTTC.

This chain connects TRBV19 to TRBJ1-2; D perhaps matches TRBD1 (6 bases). The CDR3 length is 14 residues. The V end lost 3 bases, the J end lost 6 bases, and 14 bases lay between the germline ends. Germline V lookup: CDR1 LNHDA, CDR2 SQIVND (reference sequence). As DNA, the CDR3 is TGTGCCAGTAGTATCGGGGGGCCCGCTCATGGCTACACCTTC. Translating it yields CASSIGGPAHGYTF.

This clone has only a few counts. The chain couples TRBV6-5 to TRBJ1-1, with TRBD1 matching 9 bases. CDR3 length: 15 amino acids. With V trimmed by 3 bases and J by 5 bases, 7 bases remained unmatched. Germline V gene data show CDR1 as MNHEY and CDR2 as SVGAGI. The CDR3 loop reads CASSYSGQGSTEAFF. CDR3 nucleotide sequence: TGTGCCAGCAGTTATAGTGGACAGGGGAGTACTGAAGCTTTCTTT.

This chain joins TRBV6-1 and TRBJ1-2; 7 bases agree with TRBD1. Trimming at V came to 7 bases and at J to 6 bases, leaving 8 bases not matched to a gene. Germline V gene lookup returns CDR1 MNHNS and CDR2 SASEGT. The CDR3 extends over 13 amino acids. CDR3 DNA: TGTGCCAGCAACAGGGGAACGGTCGATGGCTACACCTTC. Protein: CASNRGTVDGYTF.

The rearrangement links TRBV19 to TRBJ1-1; 7 nucleotides align to TRBD1. This CDR3 spans 16 amino acids. V was clipped by 5 bases and J by 4 bases; unmatched bases: 13. From germline, CDR1 is LNHDA and CDR2 SQIVND (reference sequence). CDR3 DNA: TGTGCCAGTAGTTCACCGCTCACAGGGGTGGGCACTGAAGCTTTCTTT. Protein sequence: CASSSPLTGVGTEAFF.

V usage is TRBV5-5 and J usage is TRBJ2-5; 10 bases agree with TRBD1. The length of the CDR3 is 20 residues. Germline V gene data show CDR1 as SGHKS and CDR2 as YYEKEE (reference sequence). V was clipped by 4 bases and J by 5 bases; unmatched bases: 23. In nucleotides, the CDR3 is TGTGCCAGCAGCCTCAGCCCGAACATTGTGGGGACAGGGGCCGAGGAGACCCAGTACTTC. This sequence encodes CASSLSPNIVGTGAEETQYF.

The chain combines TRBV6-5 with TRBJ1-2; the match to TRBD1 covers 7 bases. Germline V gene lookup returns CDR1 MNHEY and CDR2 SVGAGI. The CDR3 length is 14 residues. J lost 0 bases, V lost 5 bases, and 3 bases had no gene match. The CDR3 loop reads CASSPGQANYGYTF. Written as DNA, the CDR3 is TGTGCCAGCAGTCCCGGACAGGCTAACTATGGCTACACCTTC.

The chain employs TRBV7-9 and TRBJ2-7; maybe TRBD2 (6 bases). This CDR3 spans 17 amino acids. The germline V and J ends were trimmed by 4 bases and 7 bases, with 26 bases remaining between them. Germline V gives CDR1 SEHNR, CDR2 FQNEAQ (reference sequence). The CDR3 region has the DNA TGTGCCAGCAGCTCCCCCCGGGAGACGATGCATATAGGTGAGCAGTACTTC. It translates to CASSSPRETMHIGEQYF.